The present entry profiles one T cell receptor (beta chain) with its context. Its antigen is currently unknown. This entry is derived from a study of OX40 agonist ivuxolimab in advanced cancers. Study overall: Partial responses were achieved by three patients, of whom one had hepatocellular carcinoma and two had cutaneous melanoma. General observations from the study: On average, CD8+ T cells showed a greater number of expanded clones than CD4+.

Per germline, CDR1 SGHNT and CDR2 YENEEA. The CDR3 runs 16 residues. V lost 1 base, J lost 0 bases, and 12 bases lay in between. Only in-frame clones appear in the TCRdb table, and some are missing; sequencing was by immunoSEQ multiplex PCR. The profile shows about 67,000 clones, about nine tenths of them singletons. The sequenced sample was CD4+ or CD8+ T cells sorted from blood, obtained in a trial of the OX40 agonist ivuxolimab. The chain has TRBV11-3 and TRBJ1-2; D is uncertain. This receptor was taken from an adult with an advanced solid tumor such as melanoma, head and neck, liver or kidney cancer. CDR3: CASSLGLGRTNYGYTF. CDR3 DNA: TGTGCCAGCAGCTTAGGGCTTGGGCGGACTAACTATGGCTACACCTTC.